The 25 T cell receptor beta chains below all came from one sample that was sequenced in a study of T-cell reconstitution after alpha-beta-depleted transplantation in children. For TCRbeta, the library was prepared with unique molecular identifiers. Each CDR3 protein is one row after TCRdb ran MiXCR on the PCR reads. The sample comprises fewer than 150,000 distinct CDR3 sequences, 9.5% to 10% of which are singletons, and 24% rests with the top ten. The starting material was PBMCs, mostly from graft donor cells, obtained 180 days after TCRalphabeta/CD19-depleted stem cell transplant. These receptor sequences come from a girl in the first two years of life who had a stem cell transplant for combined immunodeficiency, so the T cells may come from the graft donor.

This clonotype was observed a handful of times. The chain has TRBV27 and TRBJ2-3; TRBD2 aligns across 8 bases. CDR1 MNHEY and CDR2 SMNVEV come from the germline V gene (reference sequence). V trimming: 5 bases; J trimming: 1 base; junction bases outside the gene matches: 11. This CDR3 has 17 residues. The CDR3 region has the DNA TGTGCCAGCAGTCCTACCGGACTAGCAGGGGGCACAGATACGCAGTATTTT. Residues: CASSPTGLAGGTDTQYF.

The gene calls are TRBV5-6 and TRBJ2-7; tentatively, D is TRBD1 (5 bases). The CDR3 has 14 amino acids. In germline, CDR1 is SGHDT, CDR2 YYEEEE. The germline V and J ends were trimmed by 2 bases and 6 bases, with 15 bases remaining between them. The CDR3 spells CASSLGASFAEQYF. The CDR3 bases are TGTGCCAGCAGCTTAGGGGCATCCTTCGCCGAGCAGTACTTC.

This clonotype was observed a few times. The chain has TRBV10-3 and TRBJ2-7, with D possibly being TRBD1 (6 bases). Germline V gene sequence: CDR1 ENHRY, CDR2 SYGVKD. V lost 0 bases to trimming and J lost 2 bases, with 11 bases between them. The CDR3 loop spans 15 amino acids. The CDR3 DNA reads TGTGCCATCAGTGAGTCAGGGGGTCCACCCTACGAGCAGTACTTC. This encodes CAISESGGPPYEQYF.

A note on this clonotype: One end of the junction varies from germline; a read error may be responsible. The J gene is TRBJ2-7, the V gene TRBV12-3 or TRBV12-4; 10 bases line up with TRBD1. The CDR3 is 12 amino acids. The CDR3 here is CASSLGTGAPSF. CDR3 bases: TGTGCCAGCAGCCTCGGGACAGGGGCCCCGTCCTTC.

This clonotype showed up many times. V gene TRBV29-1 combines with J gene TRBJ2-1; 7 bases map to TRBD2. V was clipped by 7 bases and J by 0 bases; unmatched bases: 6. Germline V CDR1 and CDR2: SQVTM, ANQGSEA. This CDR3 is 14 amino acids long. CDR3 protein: CSASAGLSYNEQFF. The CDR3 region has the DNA TGCAGCGCTTCAGCGGGACTCTCCTACAATGAGCAGTTCTTC.

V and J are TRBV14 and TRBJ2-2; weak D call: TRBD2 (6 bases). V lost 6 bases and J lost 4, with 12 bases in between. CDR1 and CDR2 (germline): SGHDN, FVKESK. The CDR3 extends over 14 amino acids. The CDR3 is CASRLTAGTGELFF. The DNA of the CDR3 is TGTGCCAGCAGGCTGACAGCGGGCACCGGGGAGCTGTTTTTT.

Here the CDR3 reads CAWTRRFSYEQYF. Written as DNA, the CDR3 is TGTGCCTGGACCCGGCGGTTCTCCTACGAGCAGTACTTC. This sequence joins TRBV30 and TRBJ2-7; D uncertain. The CDR3 is 13 amino acids. Germline V gene lookup returns CDR1 GTSNPN and CDR2 SVGIG (reference sequence). V shed 4 bases and J shed 0 bases, with 10 bases lying between them.

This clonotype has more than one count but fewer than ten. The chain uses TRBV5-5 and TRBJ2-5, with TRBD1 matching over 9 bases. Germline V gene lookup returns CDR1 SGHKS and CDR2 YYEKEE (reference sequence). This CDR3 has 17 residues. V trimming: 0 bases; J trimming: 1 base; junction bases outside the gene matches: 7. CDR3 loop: CASSLGLDRGIQETQYF. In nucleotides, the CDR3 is TGTGCCAGCAGCTTGGGTCTAGACAGGGGGATCCAAGAGACCCAGTACTTC.

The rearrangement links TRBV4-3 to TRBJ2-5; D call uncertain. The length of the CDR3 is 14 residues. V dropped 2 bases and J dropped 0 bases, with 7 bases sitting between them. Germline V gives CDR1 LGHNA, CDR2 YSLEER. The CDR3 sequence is CASSQNRDQETQYF. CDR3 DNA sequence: TGCGCCAGCAGCCAAAACCGGGACCAAGAGACCCAGTACTTC.

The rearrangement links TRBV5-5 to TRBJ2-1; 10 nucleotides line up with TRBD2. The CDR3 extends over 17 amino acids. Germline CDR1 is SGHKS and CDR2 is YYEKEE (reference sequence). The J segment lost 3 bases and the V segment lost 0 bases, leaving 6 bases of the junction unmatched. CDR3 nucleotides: TGTGCCAGCAGCTTGGGCCCAATAGCGGGGGGCTACAATGAGCAGTTCTTC. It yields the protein CASSLGPIAGGYNEQFF.

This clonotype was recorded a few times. The CDR3 reads CSVGGLAAKVDGEQYF. The CDR3 region has the DNA TGCAGCGTTGGGGGACTAGCGGCGAAGGTGGACGGCGAGCAGTACTTC. The chain uses TRBV29-1 and TRBJ2-7; 11 bases are shared with TRBD2. This CDR3 comprises 16 residues. The trim removed 4 bases at V and 6 bases at J, leaving 14 bases unmatched. From germline, CDR1 is SQVTM and CDR2 ANQGSEA.

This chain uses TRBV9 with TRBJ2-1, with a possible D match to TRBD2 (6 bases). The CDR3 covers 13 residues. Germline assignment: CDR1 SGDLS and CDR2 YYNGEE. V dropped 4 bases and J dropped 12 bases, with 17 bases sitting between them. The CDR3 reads CASSPGPEGGQFF. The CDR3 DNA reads TGTGCCAGCAGCCCCGGACCCGAGGGAGGGCAGTTCTTC. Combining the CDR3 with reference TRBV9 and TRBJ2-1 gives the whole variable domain DSGVTQTPKHLITATGQRVTLRCSPRSGDLSVYWYQQSLDQGLQFLIQYYNGEERAKGNILERFSAQQFPDLHSELNLSSLELGDSALYFCASSPGPEGGQFFGPGTRLTVL.

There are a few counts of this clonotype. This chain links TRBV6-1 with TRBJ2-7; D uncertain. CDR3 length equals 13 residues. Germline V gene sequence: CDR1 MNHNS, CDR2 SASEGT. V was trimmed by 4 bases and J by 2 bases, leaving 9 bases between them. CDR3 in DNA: TGTGCCAGCAGTGGAGGATATACCTACGAGCAGTACTTC. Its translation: CASSGGYTYEQYF.

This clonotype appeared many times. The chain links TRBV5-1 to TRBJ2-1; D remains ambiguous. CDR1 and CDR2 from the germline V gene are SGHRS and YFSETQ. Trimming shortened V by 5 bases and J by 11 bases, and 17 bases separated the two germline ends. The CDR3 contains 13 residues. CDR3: CASSHHIRLKQFF. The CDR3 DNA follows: TGCGCCAGCAGTCATCATATCCGTCTTAAGCAGTTCTTC.

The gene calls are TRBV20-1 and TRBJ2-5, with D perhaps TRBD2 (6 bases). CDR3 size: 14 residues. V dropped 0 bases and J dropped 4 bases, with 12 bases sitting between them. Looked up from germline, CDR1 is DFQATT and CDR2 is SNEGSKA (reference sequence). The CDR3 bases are TGCAGTGCTAGAGATATCCTAGCGCTAGAGACCCAGTACTTC. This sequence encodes CSARDILALETQYF.

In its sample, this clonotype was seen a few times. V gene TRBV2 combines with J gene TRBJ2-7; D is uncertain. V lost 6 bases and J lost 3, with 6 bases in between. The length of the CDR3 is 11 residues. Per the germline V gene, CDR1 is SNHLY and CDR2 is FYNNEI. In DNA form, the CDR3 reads TGTGCCAGCAGCTTTTTCTACGAGCAGTACTTC. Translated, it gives CASSFFYEQYF.

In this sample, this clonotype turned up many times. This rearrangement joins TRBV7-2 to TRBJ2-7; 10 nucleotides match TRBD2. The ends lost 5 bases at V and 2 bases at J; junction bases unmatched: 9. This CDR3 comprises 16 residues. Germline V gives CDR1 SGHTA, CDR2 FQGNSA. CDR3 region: CASSPPGLASTYEQYF. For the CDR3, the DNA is TGTGCCAGCAGCCCTCCGGGACTAGCGTCTACCTACGAGCAGTACTTC.

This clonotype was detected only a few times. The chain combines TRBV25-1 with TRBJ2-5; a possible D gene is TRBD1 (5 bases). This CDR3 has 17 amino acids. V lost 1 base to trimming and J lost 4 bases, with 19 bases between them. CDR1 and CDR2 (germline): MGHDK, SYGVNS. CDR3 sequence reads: CASSEWSLGHEIETQYF. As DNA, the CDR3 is TGTGCCAGCAGTGAATGGTCCCTCGGACACGAAATAGAGACCCAGTACTTC. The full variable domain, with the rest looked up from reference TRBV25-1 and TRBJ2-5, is EADIYQTPRYLVIGTGKKITLECSQTMGHDKMYWYQQDPGMELHLIHYSYGVNSTEKGDLSSESTVSRIRTEHFPLTLESARPSHTSQYLCASSEWSLGHEIETQYFGPGTRLLVL.

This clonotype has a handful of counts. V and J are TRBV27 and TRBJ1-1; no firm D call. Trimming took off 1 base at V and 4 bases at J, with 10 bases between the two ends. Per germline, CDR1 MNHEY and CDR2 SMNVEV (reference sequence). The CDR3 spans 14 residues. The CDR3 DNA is TGTGCCAGCAGTTTATATCAGAAGAGCACTGAAGCTTTCTTT. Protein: CASSLYQKSTEAFF.

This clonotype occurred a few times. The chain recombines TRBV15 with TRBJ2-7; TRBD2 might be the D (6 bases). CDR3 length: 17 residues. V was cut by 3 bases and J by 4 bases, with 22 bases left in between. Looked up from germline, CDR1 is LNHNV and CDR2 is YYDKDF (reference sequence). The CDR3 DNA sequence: TGTGCCACCAGCAGCTGGGGGAGAAGGGACTCGGGATACGAGCAGTACTTC. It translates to CATSSWGRRDSGYEQYF.

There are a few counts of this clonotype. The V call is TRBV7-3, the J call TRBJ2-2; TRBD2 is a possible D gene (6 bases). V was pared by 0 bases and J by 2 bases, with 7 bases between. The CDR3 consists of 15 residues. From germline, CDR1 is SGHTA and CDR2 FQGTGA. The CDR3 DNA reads TGTGCCAGCAGCTTAACCGGGACTAACACCGGGGAGCTGTTTTTT. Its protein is CASSLTGTNTGELFF.

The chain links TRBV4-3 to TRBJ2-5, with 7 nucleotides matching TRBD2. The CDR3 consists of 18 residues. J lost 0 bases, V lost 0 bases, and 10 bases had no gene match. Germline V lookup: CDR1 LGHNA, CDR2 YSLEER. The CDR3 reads CASSQELAGRAYQETQYF. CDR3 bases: TGCGCCAGCAGCCAAGAATTAGCGGGCAGGGCGTACCAAGAGACCCAGTACTTC.

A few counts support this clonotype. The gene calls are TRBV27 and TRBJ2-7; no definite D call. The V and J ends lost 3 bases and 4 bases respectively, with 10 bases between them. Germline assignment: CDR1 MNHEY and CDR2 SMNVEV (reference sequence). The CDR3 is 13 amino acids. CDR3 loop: CASSFGGRYEQYF. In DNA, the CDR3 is TGTGCCAGCAGTTTTGGTGGTAGGTACGAGCAGTACTTC.

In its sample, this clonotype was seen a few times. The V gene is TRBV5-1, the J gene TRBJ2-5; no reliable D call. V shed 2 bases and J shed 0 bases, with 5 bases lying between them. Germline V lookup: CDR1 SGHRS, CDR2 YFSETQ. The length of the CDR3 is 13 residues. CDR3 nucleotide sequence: TGCGCCAGCAGCTTTCCCTACCAAGAGACCCAGTACTTC. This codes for CASSFPYQETQYF.

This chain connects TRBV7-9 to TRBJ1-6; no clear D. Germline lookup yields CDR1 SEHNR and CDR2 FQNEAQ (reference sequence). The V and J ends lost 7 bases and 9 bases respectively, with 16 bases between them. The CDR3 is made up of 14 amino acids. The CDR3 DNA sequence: TGTGCCAGCAATGGCAATCCTTCTGGTTCACCCCTCCACTTT. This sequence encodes CASNGNPSGSPLHF.